The sequence of this T cell receptor (beta chain) was determined in a study of monozygotic twins with inflammatory bowel disease. General observations from the study: Especially where disease activity was present, IBD patients had fewer clonotypes in common with others than healthy twins did.

This CDR3 region has 14 residues. Germline loops: CDR1 KGHSH, CDR2 LQKENI. Two rounds of nested PCR, of around 16 and 10 cycles, were run on TCRalpha and TCRbeta cDNA. Reprocessing the 5' RACE reads, TCRdb reports a single entry for every CDR3 protein and omits DNA. Found here are more than 75,000 distinct CDR3 sequences; the top ten clones hold around 6.8%. About this clonotype itself: Its antigen is not identified.

The V gene is TRBV18, the J gene TRBJ1-6; TCRdb lists TRBD1, though no DNA is available to test this call. Sequencing was done on a sample of blood. The sequence derives from a human donor with ulcerative colitis or Crohn's disease, or a healthy co-twin of an affected twin (not recorded which). The CDR3 loop reads CASSPSQAPKPLHF.